This T cell receptor (beta chain) emerged from a study of blood T cell repertoires in COVID-19. Whole-study context: Collection of acute and convalescent COVID-19 samples took place in the United States, Italy and Spain. T cells, B-cell-depleted T cells, or PBMCs supplied cDNA or gDNA.

Authors' processing steps: Reference gene primer amplification gave nucleated cell count estimates. Sequenced by immunoSEQ multiplex PCR; TCRdb stores in-frame clones only, minus some. V, J and clone size reflect that table, while D and trimming were determined from the DNA. The data show around 260,000 clones, 88% seen once. The CDR3 extends over 14 amino acids. CDR1 is SNHLY, CDR2 FYNNEI, per germline. Trimming took off 10 bases at V and 6 bases at J, with 19 bases between the two ends. V and J are TRBV2 and TRBJ2-1, with D possibly being TRBD1 (5 bases). The specimen was peripheral blood. The sequence came from a man between 60 and 75 years old who had recovered from COVID-19. In DNA form, the CDR3 reads TGTGCCACCCTTAATCCAGGGTCAACCAATGAGCAGTTCTTC. It codes for CATLNPGSTNEQFF.